The sequence of this T cell receptor (beta chain) was determined in a study of OX40 agonist ivuxolimab in advanced cancers. Study information: Partial responses were recorded for three patients, including one with hepatocellular carcinoma and two with cutaneous melanoma. Study-wide points: Some of the nonresponding patients also showed low levels of normalized T-cell clonal expansion.

Clones were sequenced by immunoSEQ multiplex PCR, and TCRdb holds only the in-frame ones, with some missing. The sample gives tens of thousands of clones, more than 85% of which show up once; approximately 9.3% is in the top ten. Germline lookup yields CDR1 SGHRS and CDR2 YFSETQ. The V gene lost 4 bases and the J gene lost 10 bases, with 15 bases spanning the gap. The length of the CDR3 is 14 residues. This clone qualifies as large. What it binds is not known. The receptor was derived from an adult with an advanced solid tumor such as melanoma, head and neck, liver or kidney cancer. The J gene is TRBJ1-6, the V gene TRBV5-1; D might be TRBD1 (5 bases). Sequencing was performed on CD4+ or CD8+ T cells sorted from blood, taken in a trial of the OX40 agonist ivuxolimab. CDR3: CASSPFWAGSPLHF. Written as DNA, the CDR3 is TGCGCCAGCAGCCCGTTCTGGGCAGGGTCACCCCTCCACTTT.